The present TCR beta chain was sequenced within a study of T-cell reconstitution after alpha-beta-depleted transplantation in children. Germline lookup yields CDR1 SGHRS and CDR2 YFSETQ. The CDR3 runs 14 residues. V lost 10 bases and J lost 6, with 21 bases in between. Unique molecular identifiers were incorporated when the TCRbeta library was constructed. TCRdb re-called the PCR reads through MiXCR, storing one row per CDR3 protein. The profile shows around 400,000 distinct CDR3 sequences, roughly 22% of them singletons. The receptor's source is a human donor who donated a stem cell graft to a child with acute myeloid leukemia. This chain connects TRBV5-1 to TRBJ2-3; TRBD1 or TRBD2 may be the D gene (8 bases each). Sequencing used PBMCs from the stem cell graft donor, obtained from the stem cell graft. CDR3 region: CAGRGGQETDTQYF. The CDR3 nucleotides read TGCGCCGGCCGGGGGGGACAGGAGACGGATACGCAGTATTTT.